One and the same sample provided the 31 T cell receptor beta chains below, sequenced in a study of T cells expressing NK-cell markers. TCRdb re-analyzed the 5' RACE reads; it lists each CDR3 protein once, without DNA. The specimen's table records around 100,000 distinct CDR3 sequences. The sequenced material came from blood T cells: a sorted CD56 or NKG2C T cell subset, CD4+ or CD8+ T cells, or bulk PBMC T cells (not recorded which). The receptor set was obtained from a woman aged 18 to 75 in good health.

The rearrangement joins TRBV6-5 to TRBJ2-3; the TCRdb call, TRBD2, lacks DNA for checking. The CDR3 covers 15 residues. From germline, CDR1 is MNHEY and CDR2 SVGAGI. The CDR3 is CASSYFGGGTDTQYF.

Here the CDR3 reads CASSLAPDRVDYGYTF. This sequence joins TRBV5-6 and TRBJ1-2; the D call of TRBD1 rests on TCRdb alone, since no DNA is present to check it. The length of the CDR3 is 16 residues. Germline V gene lookup returns CDR1 SGHDT and CDR2 YYEEEE.

This chain uses TRBV4-1 with TRBJ1-5. The CDR3 is 17 amino acids. Germline loops: CDR1 MGHRA, CDR2 YSYEKL. The chain's CDR3 is CASSQEYAGLGNQPQHF.

The chain has TRBV5-1 and TRBJ1-2. There are 12 residues in the CDR3. Germline CDR1 SGHRS, CDR2 YFSETQ. CDR3 sequence reads: CASSLEANGYTF.

The V call is TRBV7-8, the J call TRBJ2-7; absent DNA, TCRdb's TRBD2 call cannot be checked. Germline V gene sequence: CDR1 SGHVS, CDR2 FQNEAQ. This CDR3 is built from 19 residues. Here the CDR3 reads CASSLVSVSDGSPSYEQYF.

The V and J genes are TRBV12-3 or TRBV12-4 and TRBJ2-1; TCRdb returns TRBD1, unconfirmable since there is no DNA. The CDR3 spans 12 residues. The CDR3 reads CASRQGYNEQFF.

The V and J genes are TRBV5-1 and TRBJ2-7; there is no DNA to check the TCRdb D call of TRBD1. The CDR3 length is 15 residues. Germline V gene sequence: CDR1 SGHRS, CDR2 YFSETQ. The CDR3 region is CASSLERDSSYEQYF.

The V gene is TRBV15, the J gene TRBJ2-7; TCRdb outputs TRBD2, but without DNA this stays unchecked. The V gene's germline CDR1 is LNHNV and CDR2 YYDKDF (reference sequence). The CDR3 covers 15 residues. CDR3 protein: CATSRDDAGTYEQYF.

The rearrangement uses TRBV15 and TRBJ2-7. This CDR3 spans 15 amino acids. Germline assignment: CDR1 LNHNV and CDR2 YYDKDF (reference sequence). Here the CDR3 reads CATSRDTGSSGEQYF.

The chain recombines TRBV18 with TRBJ2-2; TCRdb's D call, TRBD1, is unchecked because there is no DNA. The CDR3 sequence is 16 residues long. CDR1 is KGHSH, CDR2 LQKENI, per germline. The CDR3: CASSSTGGLPAGELFF.

This chain connects TRBV6-1 to TRBJ2-2. The CDR3 is made up of 13 amino acids. Germline loops: CDR1 MNHNS, CDR2 SASEGT. The CDR3 here is CASTQQQAGELFF.

The chain combines TRBV7-2 with TRBJ2-3; TCRdb's D gene call, TRBD1, goes unchecked for lack of DNA. The germline gives CDR1 SGHTA, CDR2 FQGNSA. The CDR3 is made up of 14 amino acids. Here the CDR3 reads CASIPRGWADTQYF.

V and J are TRBV20-1 and TRBJ2-3; the TCRdb D gene call, TRBD1, has no DNA to confirm it. Germline V gene lookup returns CDR1 DFQATT and CDR2 SNEGSKA (reference sequence). The CDR3 has 14 amino acids. The CDR3 protein is CSGEQGIPTDTQYF.

The chain recombines TRBV9 with TRBJ2-3; TCRdb designates TRBD1, a call that cannot be tested without DNA. This CDR3 comprises 14 residues. Germline assignment: CDR1 SGDLS and CDR2 YYNGEE. The CDR3: CASSGAGSTDTQYF.

The chain's CDR3 is CASSEYRTSRRETQYF. The V call is TRBV25-1, the J call TRBJ2-5; as DNA is missing, the TRBD2 call by TCRdb cannot be tested. The CDR3 contains 16 residues. Germline-derived CDR1 and CDR2 are MGHDK and SYGVNS.

This chain uses TRBV29-1 with TRBJ2-1; TCRdb indicates TRBD1, and absent DNA this call remains unverified. The CDR3 runs 12 residues. CDR1 and CDR2 (germline): SQVTM, ANQGSEA. The CDR3 is CSGHRGYNEQFF.

The chain uses TRBV12-3 or TRBV12-4 and TRBJ1-4; the D call of TRBD1 rests on TCRdb alone, since no DNA is present to check it. CDR3 length: 12 residues. The CDR3 reads CASSFYREKLFF.

This chain connects TRBV19 to TRBJ2-1; TCRdb returns TRBD2, unconfirmable since there is no DNA. The CDR3 covers 14 residues. Germline V gene lookup returns CDR1 LNHDA and CDR2 SQIVND (reference sequence). The CDR3 loop is CASSPSGGQGEQFF.

The chain employs TRBV7-9 and TRBJ2-2; as DNA is missing, the TRBD1 call by TCRdb cannot be tested. Germline CDR1 is SEHNR and CDR2 is FQNEAQ (reference sequence). This CDR3 has 13 amino acids. The CDR3: CASSGRGAGELFF.

J is TRBJ2-7 and V is TRBV9. CDR3 length equals 14 residues. Germline lookup yields CDR1 SGDLS and CDR2 YYNGEE. Here the CDR3 reads CASSVDQRSYEQYF.

This chain connects TRBV12-3 or TRBV12-4 to TRBJ2-5; the D call of TRBD2 rests on TCRdb alone, since no DNA is present to check it. This CDR3 spans 15 amino acids. Here the CDR3 reads CASSSPWTSQETQYF.

V is TRBV5-4 and J is TRBJ2-7; TCRdb calls TRBD1, which cannot be checked without DNA. This CDR3 comprises 13 residues. Germline-derived CDR1 and CDR2 are SGHNT and YYREEE (reference sequence). CDR3 region: CASSSSPGFEQYF.

V gene TRBV4-2 combines with J gene TRBJ1-1; TCRdb lists TRBD1, though no DNA is available to test this call. Germline loops: CDR1 LGHNA, CDR2 YNFKEQ. The CDR3 extends over 14 amino acids. The CDR3 region is CASIGQGGYTEAFF.

The chain links TRBV20-1 to TRBJ2-5; TCRdb gives TRBD1 as the D gene, but with no DNA this cannot be confirmed. The germline V gene has CDR1 DFQATT and CDR2 SNEGSKA (reference sequence). CDR3 size: 15 residues. CDR3 sequence reads: CSADPQGAVRETQYF.

The chain uses TRBV23-1 and TRBJ2-1; the D call of TRBD2 rests on TCRdb alone, since no DNA is present to check it. TRBV23-1 is flagged as an ORF with uncertain function. The CDR3 spans 11 residues. CDR3 sequence: CAGLALNEQFF.

V gene TRBV6-4 combines with J gene TRBJ2-6; TCRdb picks TRBD2, but there is no DNA to check that call. CDR1 and CDR2 from the germline V gene are MRHNA and SNTAGT. CDR3 length equals 16 residues. The CDR3 loop reads CASSDSGGAGANVLTF.

The chain links TRBV5-1 to TRBJ2-5; with no DNA, the TCRdb D assignment of TRBD1 cannot be verified. CDR3 length: 16 residues. Germline V gene lookup returns CDR1 SGHRS and CDR2 YFSETQ. Here the CDR3 reads CASSSWTGSDQETQYF.

The gene calls are TRBV5-6 and TRBJ2-7. The germline CDR1 and CDR2 sequences are SGHDT and YYEEEE. The CDR3 extends over 14 amino acids. This CDR3 reads CASSLDLLRYEQYF.

This chain uses TRBV29-1 with TRBJ2-1; checking the TCRdb D call of TRBD1 is not possible without DNA. Germline lookup yields CDR1 SQVTM and CDR2 ANQGSEA. The CDR3 extends over 11 amino acids. The CDR3 protein is CSAGTGVEQFF.

This chain links TRBV12-3 or TRBV12-4 with TRBJ1-5; TCRdb returns TRBD1, unconfirmable since there is no DNA. There are 14 residues in the CDR3. The CDR3 here is CASSWQGRNQPQHF.

The V gene is TRBV29-1, the J gene TRBJ2-7; the D call of TRBD1 rests on TCRdb alone, since no DNA is present to check it. Germline-derived CDR1 and CDR2 are SQVTM and ANQGSEA. The CDR3 consists of 12 residues. CDR3 amino acids: CSVICPDYEQYF.